A single sample is the source of the 29 T cell receptor beta chains below, sequenced in a study of Tregs in tolerant kidney transplant recipients. Clones were sequenced by immunoSEQ multiplex PCR, and TCRdb holds only the in-frame ones, with some missing. The table has approximately 99,000 clones, nearly 90% seen once; the top ten hold nearly 0.35%. The sequenced sample was CD4+ T cells from blood, obtained before the transplant. These receptors all stem from a human donor who received a combined kidney and bone marrow transplant.

The J gene is TRBJ2-3, the V gene TRBV11-2, with TRBD2 identical over 13 bases. This CDR3 spans 17 amino acids. The V gene end was trimmed by 2 bases and the J gene end by 2 bases; junction bases not matched to a gene: 4. Per germline, CDR1 SGHAT and CDR2 FQNNGV. The CDR3 region is CASSLRGTSGITDTQYF. The DNA of the CDR3 is TGTGCCAGCAGCTTAAGGGGGACTAGCGGGATCACAGATACGCAGTATTTT.

The chain has TRBV5-4 and TRBJ2-3; 8 nucleotides line up with TRBD2. CDR3 size: 14 residues. Germline assignment: CDR1 SGHNT and CDR2 YYREEE (reference sequence). The junction had 4 bases not matched to a gene; V was cut back by 3 bases and J by 4 bases. DNA for the CDR3: TGTGCCAGCAGCTGGGGACTAGAGGCAGATACGCAGTATTTT. Translated, it gives CASSWGLEADTQYF.

This clone was picked up one time. The V gene is TRBV6-5, the J gene TRBJ2-7; 8 bases map to TRBD1. The CDR3 sequence is 14 residues long. The trim removed 8 bases at V and 1 base at J, leaving 7 bases unmatched. CDR1 is MNHEY and CDR2 is SVGAGI in the germline V gene. The CDR3 region is CASRDRTGSYEQYF. The CDR3, as DNA: TGTGCCAGCCGGGACAGGACAGGGTCCTACGAGCAGTACTTC.

The chain carries TRBV25-1 and TRBJ2-2, with 7 positions matching TRBD1. Trimming at V came to 8 bases and at J to 7 bases, leaving 13 bases not matched to a gene. CDR1 is MGHDK, CDR2 SYGVNS, per germline. The CDR3 is 15 residues long. CDR3 region: CASGKTGWKGGELFF. For the CDR3, the DNA is TGTGCCAGCGGAAAGACAGGGTGGAAGGGCGGGGAGCTGTTTTTT. The full variable domain, in which reference TRBV25-1 and TRBJ2-2 provide the parts outside the CDR3, is EADIYQTPRYLVIGTGKKITLECSQTMGHDKMYWYQQDPGMELHLIHYSYGVNSTEKGDLSSESTVSRIRTEHFPLTLESARPSHTSQYLCASGKTGWKGGELFFGEGSRLTVL.

This clone has more than one count but fewer than ten. This sequence joins TRBV11-3 and TRBJ2-3; 13 bases map to TRBD2. This CDR3 has 17 residues. The V gene's germline CDR1 is SGHNT and CDR2 YENEEA. J was trimmed by 2 bases and V by 5 bases; bases with no gene match: 7. CDR3 sequence reads: CASSRGLAGAYTDTQYF. DNA for the CDR3: TGTGCCAGCAGCCGAGGACTAGCGGGAGCCTACACAGATACGCAGTATTTT.

The chain recombines TRBV5-1 with TRBJ2-3; 14 bases line up with TRBD2. V was pared by 0 bases and J by 6 bases, with 12 bases of the junction left unmatched. The CDR3 consists of 19 residues. Germline-derived CDR1 and CDR2 are SGHRS and YFSETQ. The CDR3 DNA reads as TGCGCCAGCAGCTTGGAGGGACTAGCGGGAGATGTCACACGGGATACGCAGTATTTT. This sequence encodes CASSLEGLAGDVTRDTQYF.

The chain couples TRBV19 to TRBJ1-2; TRBD1 might be the D (6 bases). With 7 bases removed from V and 4 bases from J, the gap between germline ends came to 16 bases. CDR3 length equals 14 residues. CDR1 is LNHDA and CDR2 is SQIVND in the germline V gene (reference sequence). In DNA, the CDR3 is TGTGCCAGTACGCGGCGGGGGGACACCTATGGCTACACCTTC. Translated: CASTRRGDTYGYTF.

The rearrangement joins TRBV28 to TRBJ2-5; maybe TRBD2 (6 bases). Germline V gene data show CDR1 as MDHEN and CDR2 as SYDVKM. CDR3 size: 14 residues. Trimming stripped 2 bases from V and 6 bases from J, with 13 bases between. CDR3: CASSLGGVSKTQYF. CDR3 in DNA: TGTGCCAGCAGTTTAGGAGGGGTATCTAAGACCCAGTACTTC.

The chain carries TRBV28 and TRBJ1-1; D is undetermined. Trimming took 4 bases from V and 5 from J, leaving 17 bases between them. In germline, CDR1 is MDHEN, CDR2 SYDVKM. The CDR3 spans 15 residues. CDR3 loop: CASSSLDGVGTEAFF. DNA for the CDR3: TGTGCCAGCAGTTCCCTCGACGGGGTGGGGACTGAAGCTTTCTTT.

This clone appeared once. The chain uses TRBV6-5 and TRBJ1-2, with a weak D call TRBD1 (6 bases). Trimming removed 1 base at V and 10 bases at J, with 16 bases between. The CDR3 runs 14 residues. Per germline, CDR1 MNHEY and CDR2 SVGAGI. CDR3 residues: CASSYLGLGGPYTF. The CDR3 nucleotides are TGTGCCAGCAGTTACTTGGGTTTGGGGGGGCCCTACACCTTC.

The chain links TRBV7-2 to TRBJ2-1, with a weak D call TRBD2 (5 bases). The CDR3 covers 15 residues. Germline-derived CDR1 and CDR2 are SGHTA and FQGNSA. V was cut by 2 bases and J by 0 bases, with 8 bases left in between. CDR3 amino acids: CASSLRAGSYNEQFF. Here the CDR3 DNA reads TGTGCCAGCAGCTTAAGGGCGGGCTCCTACAATGAGCAGTTCTTC.

This clone was detected a few times. V usage is TRBV2 and J usage is TRBJ2-1, with 9 bases that match TRBD2. The ends lost 7 bases at V and 10 bases at J; junction bases unmatched: 11. CDR1 SNHLY and CDR2 FYNNEI come from the germline V gene. The CDR3 spans 14 residues. DNA for the CDR3: TGTGCCAGCATCACGGGGACTAGCCTAGAGGAGCAGTTCTTC. It is translated as CASITGTSLEEQFF.

The chain recombines TRBV2 with TRBJ2-7; a possible D gene is TRBD2 (5 bases). Germline V gene lookup returns CDR1 SNHLY and CDR2 FYNNEI. V lost 4 bases and J lost 3, with 13 bases in between. This CDR3 spans 14 amino acids. The CDR3 protein is CASSVEGAGYEQYF. The DNA of the CDR3 is TGTGCCAGCAGTGTTGAGGGAGCTGGCTACGAGCAGTACTTC.

The DNA of the CDR3 is TGTGCCAGCAGCCAGGATGACAGGAACACTGAAGCTTTCTTT. Amino acid sequence: CASSQDDRNTEAFF. This rearrangement joins TRBV11-2 to TRBJ1-1, with D tentatively TRBD1 (5 bases). Germline V gene data show CDR1 as SGHAT and CDR2 as FQNNGV. The CDR3 has 14 residues. Trimming stripped 5 bases from V and 1 base from J, with 11 bases between.

V and J are TRBV5-1 and TRBJ2-1; D uncertain. Trimming shortened V by 0 bases and J by 7 bases, and 17 bases separated the two germline ends. The CDR3 has 16 residues. Looked up from germline, CDR1 is SGHRS and CDR2 is YFSETQ. The CDR3 sequence is CASSLDGRVRRNEQFF. The CDR3 DNA follows: TGCGCCAGCAGCTTGGACGGTCGGGTCCGGCGGAATGAGCAGTTCTTC.

In this sample, this clone turned up once. This chain's CDR3 is CASSLRDTGELFF. The DNA for the CDR3 is TGTGCCAGCAGTTTACGGGACACCGGGGAGCTGTTTTTT. V gene TRBV27 combines with J gene TRBJ2-2, with no clear D. This CDR3 is 13 amino acids long. V dropped 2 bases and J dropped 3 bases, with 4 bases sitting between them. Per germline, CDR1 MNHEY and CDR2 SMNVEV (reference sequence).

The chain combines TRBV29-1 with TRBJ1-4; perhaps TRBD1 as D (6 bases). V lost 7 bases to trimming and J lost 7 bases, with 16 bases between them. The CDR3 covers 13 residues. The V gene's germline CDR1 is SQVTM and CDR2 ANQGSEA. The CDR3 region has the DNA TGCAGCGGATTGGACAGCGCCATTGAAAAACTGTTTTTT. Encoded protein: CSGLDSAIEKLFF. The variable domain in full, completed from reference TRBV29-1 and TRBJ1-4, reads SAVISQKPSRDICQRGTSLTIQCQVDSQVTMMFWYRQQPGQSLTLIATANQGSEATYESGFVIDKFPISRPNLTFSTLTVSNMSPEDSSIYLCSGLDSAIEKLFFGSGTQLSVL.

V is TRBV6-5 and J is TRBJ1-2; 8 nucleotides line up with TRBD1. This CDR3 has 15 amino acids. From germline, CDR1 is MNHEY and CDR2 SVGAGI. After removal of 3 bases from V and 7 bases from J, the junction contained 10 bases not matched to a gene. The CDR3: CASSYGTGQGGGYTF. CDR3 DNA sequence: TGTGCCAGCAGTTATGGGACAGGCCAAGGAGGTGGCTACACCTTC.

This chain joins TRBV7-9 and TRBJ1-1, with 9 bases that match TRBD1. The length of the CDR3 is 14 residues. Germline V gene data show CDR1 as SEHNR and CDR2 as FQNEAQ (reference sequence). Trimming took 11 bases from V and 0 from J; bases not matched to a gene: 7. CDR3 nucleotides: TGTGCCGGCGACAGGGGGATATTGAACACTGAAGCTTTCTTT. Translation: CAGDRGILNTEAFF.

This clone was detected only once. The chain employs TRBV5-6 and TRBJ1-2; weak D call: TRBD1 (5 bases). This CDR3 spans 15 amino acids. Trimming stripped 2 bases from V and 2 bases from J, with 13 bases between. CDR1 is SGHDT, CDR2 YYEEEE, per germline. The CDR3 DNA reads TGTGCCAGCAGCTTTGGCCGGAGGGGAAACTATGGCTACACCTTC. As protein: CASSFGRRGNYGYTF.

This clone was picked up one time. The DNA of the CDR3 is TGTGCCAGCAGTTCACGTAGGAGTAACAACAACAATGAGCAGTTCTTC. This codes for CASSSRRSNNNNEQFF. The chain recombines TRBV2 with TRBJ2-1; D call uncertain. The CDR3 is made up of 16 amino acids. Per the germline V gene, CDR1 is SNHLY and CDR2 is FYNNEI. V lost 5 bases and J 5 bases, leaving 19 bases between the germline ends.

The chain carries TRBV7-2 and TRBJ2-2; D is uncertain. Per germline, CDR1 SGHTA and CDR2 FQGNSA. Trimming removed 5 bases at V and 0 bases at J, with 13 bases between. The CDR3 is 16 amino acids. The CDR3 DNA reads as TGTGCCAGCAGCCCCAGACACATCGCGAACACCGGGGAGCTGTTTTTT. Its protein is CASSPRHIANTGELFF.

V is TRBV13 and J is TRBJ1-3; 7 positions match TRBD1. Trimming cost V 4 bases and J 0 bases; bases outside gene matches: 6. This CDR3 comprises 16 residues. The germline V gene encodes CDR1 PRHDT and CDR2 FYEKMQ (reference sequence). In DNA, the CDR3 is TGTGCCAGCAGCTCCAGGGGGGCGACCTCTGGAAACACCATATATTTT. It specifies CASSSRGATSGNTIYF.

The V gene is TRBV7-9, the J gene TRBJ2-1; 9 bases are shared with TRBD2. The CDR3 contains 14 residues. Germline V CDR1 and CDR2: SEHNR, FQNEAQ (reference sequence). V trimming: 2 bases; J trimming: 6 bases; junction bases outside the gene matches: 2. CDR3 nucleotides: TGTGCCAGCAGCTTATCACTAGCGGGCAATGAGCAGTTCTTC. Translating it yields CASSLSLAGNEQFF.

This clone was seen only once. The rearrangement links TRBV7-9 to TRBJ2-3; 9 positions match TRBD2. The germline V gene encodes CDR1 SEHNR and CDR2 FQNEAQ (reference sequence). J lost 0 bases, V lost 4 bases, and 8 bases had no gene match. This CDR3 has 17 residues. The CDR3 here is CASSSISGSQSTDTQYF. The CDR3 DNA is TGTGCCAGCAGCTCGATTAGCGGGAGCCAGAGCACAGATACGCAGTATTTT. Full variable domain (rest looked up from reference TRBV7-9 and TRBJ2-3): DTGVSQNPRHKITKRGQNVTFRCDPISEHNRLYWYRQTLGQGPEFLTYFQNEAQLEKSRLLSDRFSAERPKGSFSTLEIQRTEQGDSAMYLCASSSISGSQSTDTQYFGPGTRLTVL.

The V call is TRBV28, the J call TRBJ1-6; D is perhaps TRBD1 (6 bases). The ends were cut back, 6 bases at V and 9 bases at J, with 21 bases in the middle. In germline, CDR1 is MDHEN, CDR2 SYDVKM. The CDR3 is 16 amino acids. The CDR3 DNA follows: TGTGCCAGCAGAAAGAGAGGGGGTTCTCGCGCTTCACCCCTCCACTTT. Its translation: CASRKRGGSRASPLHF.

The DNA for the CDR3 is TGTGCCAGCAGCTTGGACAGGGGAAACACCATATATTTT. Protein sequence: CASSLDRGNTIYF. The genes are TRBV5-4 and TRBJ1-3; maybe TRBD1 (5 bases). From germline, CDR1 is SGHNT and CDR2 YYREEE (reference sequence). Trimming removed 0 bases at V and 4 bases at J, with 5 bases between. CDR3 length: 13 residues. Together with reference TRBV5-4 and TRBJ1-3, the CDR3 gives the full variable domain: ETGVTQSPTHLIKTRGQQVTLRCSSQSGHNTVSWYQQALGQGPQFIFQYYREEENGRGNFPPRFSGLQFPNYSSELNVNALELDDSALYLCASSLDRGNTIYFGEGSWLTVV.

The chain uses TRBV13 and TRBJ2-3; TRBD2 might be the D (5 bases). The V end was cut by 10 bases, the J end by 3 bases, with 17 bases between. CDR3 length equals 14 residues. Germline CDR1 reads PRHDT; CDR2 reads FYEKMQ (reference sequence). CDR3: CAIPVGSGTDTQYF. DNA of the CDR3: TGTGCCATCCCGGTGGGGAGCGGAACAGATACGCAGTATTTT.

CDR3 sequence reads: CAIKPSEQFF. The CDR3 coding sequence is TGTGCCATCAAGCCGAGTGAGCAGTTCTTC. The rearrangement links TRBV10-3 to TRBJ2-1; no definite D call. Germline CDR1 and CDR2: ENHRY and SYGVKD. V shed 7 bases and J shed 9 bases, with 7 bases lying between them. The CDR3 totals 10 residues.